This T cell receptor (beta chain) stems from a study of T cell responses to AZD1222 COVID-19 vaccine. Study-level background: Second-dose groups at about 4 or about 12 weeks were pooled.

Study-wide findings and caveats: Spike was spanned by vaccine-associated CD4 TCRs, which were dominant at 160-218 and 743-854. There were mostly white British donors and more females than males, and clonal diversity was possibly underestimated. Baseline seropositivity occurred in only six AZD1222 recipients.

On this clone: What it recognizes is unknown.

Profiling relied on immunoSEQ multiplex PCR, and the TCRdb table lists in-frame clones only, not all of them. The sample gives 120,000 or so clones, under 95% of which show up once; approximately 8% is in the top ten. Germline CDR1 and CDR2: SGDLS and YYNGEE. The germline V and J ends were trimmed by 3 bases and 4 bases, with 4 bases remaining between them. This CDR3 has 11 amino acids. Here the sequenced sample was peripheral blood, taken on day 0 of AZD1222 vaccination. The sequence was obtained from an adult in good health. The rearrangement uses TRBV9 and TRBJ1-2; D is undetermined. CDR3 coding DNA: TGTGCCAGCAGCGGCGGCTATGGCTACACCTTC. This gives the protein CASSGGYGYTF.